This T cell receptor (beta chain) was profiled in a study of blood T cell repertoires in COVID-19. Study-wide background: Both acute and convalescent COVID-19 samples were obtained from the United States, Italy and Spain. Sources were T cells, B-cell-depleted T cells, or PBMCs; the material itself was cDNA or gDNA.

The CDR3 runs 17 residues. V dropped 1 base and J dropped 2; count of bases not matched to a gene: 4. Looked up from germline, CDR1 is KGHSY and CDR2 is FQNENV. This clone was observed once. Per the authors' pipeline: Scientists estimated how many nucleated cells there were by amplifying reference gene primers. This table comes from immunoSEQ multiplex PCR, and its TCRdb copy is limited to in-frame clones, with some not included. V, J and clone size reflect that table, while D and trimming were determined from the DNA. The data show 210,000 or so clones, approximately 80% seen once. The specimen was peripheral blood. This chain joins TRBV16 and TRBJ2-1; 11 bases are a match to TRBD2. The receptor was isolated from a man aged 50-59 years who had recovered from COVID-19. In DNA, the CDR3 is TGTGCCAGCAGCCAATTGGGTAGCGGGAGGGCCTACAATGAGCAGTTCTTC. Encoded protein: CASSQLGSGRAYNEQFF.